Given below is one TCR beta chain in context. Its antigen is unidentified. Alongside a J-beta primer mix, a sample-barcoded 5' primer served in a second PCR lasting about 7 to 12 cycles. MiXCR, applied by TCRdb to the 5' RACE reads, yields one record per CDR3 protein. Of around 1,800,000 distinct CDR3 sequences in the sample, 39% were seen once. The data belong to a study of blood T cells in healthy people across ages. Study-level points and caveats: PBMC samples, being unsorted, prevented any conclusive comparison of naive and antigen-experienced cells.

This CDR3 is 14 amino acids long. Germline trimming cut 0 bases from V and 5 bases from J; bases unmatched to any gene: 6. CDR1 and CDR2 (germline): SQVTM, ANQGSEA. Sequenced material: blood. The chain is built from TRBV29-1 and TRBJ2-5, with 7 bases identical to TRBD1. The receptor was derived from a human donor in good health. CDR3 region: CSVEETNRGETQYF. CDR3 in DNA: TGCAGCGTTGAAGAAACAAACAGGGGTGAGACCCAGTACTTC.